The entry below gives a single T cell receptor beta chain sequence along with its context. Antigen: not known. This entry is derived from a study of cytomegalovirus exposure and HLA in healthy donors. Study-level points and caveats: An assumption of roughly uniform sequencing depth across donors underlay the presence/absence analyses.

Both 60 Vbeta primers and 13 Jbeta primers went into the PCR. Measured with immunoSEQ multiplex PCR; TCRdb has only the in-frame clones, and not every one. Altogether about 190,000 clones are present, around 83% being singletons, with the ten largest covering 0.7% to 0.95%. The specimen sequenced was PBMCs. The sequence was obtained from a woman aged 18-35 years in good health and CMV-seronegative.

The CDR3 sequence: CASSAEGGGGGYNEQFF. The DNA for the CDR3 is TGTGCCAGCAGCGCCGAGGGGGGCGGGGGAGGGTACAATGAGCAGTTCTTC. This sequence joins TRBV9 and TRBJ2-1, with a possible D match to TRBD2 (7 bases). This CDR3 has 17 residues. Germline V gene data show CDR1 as SGDLS and CDR2 as YYNGEE. V lost 3 bases and J lost 4, with 20 bases in between.